This T cell receptor (beta chain) was found in a study of blood T cell repertoires in COVID-19. Germline assignment: CDR1 GTSNPN and CDR2 SVGIG (reference sequence). Trimming removed 0 bases from V and 5 bases from J; junction bases left unmatched: 8. This CDR3 has 15 amino acids. TCRdb's table, derived via immunoSEQ multiplex PCR, lists solely in-frame clones and lacks some. The sample shows about 98,000 clones, about 90% of them seen only once. This TCR came from a man in his 70s with acute or convalescent COVID-19. The chain couples TRBV30 to TRBJ2-5, with 8 bases identical to TRBD2. Input material: peripheral blood. The CDR3 loop is CAWSVTRGVLETQYF. CDR3 DNA: TGTGCCTGGAGTGTAACGCGGGGGGTGCTGGAGACCCAGTACTTC.